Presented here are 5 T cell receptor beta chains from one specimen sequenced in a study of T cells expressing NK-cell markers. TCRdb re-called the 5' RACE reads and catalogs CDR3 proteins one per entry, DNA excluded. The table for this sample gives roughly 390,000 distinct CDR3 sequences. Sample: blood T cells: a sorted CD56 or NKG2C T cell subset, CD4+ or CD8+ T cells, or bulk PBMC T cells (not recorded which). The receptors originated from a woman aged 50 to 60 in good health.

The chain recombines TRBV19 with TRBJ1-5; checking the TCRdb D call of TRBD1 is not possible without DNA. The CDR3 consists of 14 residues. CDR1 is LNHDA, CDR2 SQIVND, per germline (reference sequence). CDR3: CASSEGRKIEPQHF. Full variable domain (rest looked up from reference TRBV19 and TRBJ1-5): DGGITQSPKYLFRKEGQNVTLSCEQNLNHDAMYWYRQDPGQGLRLIYYSQIVNDFQKGDIAEGYSVSREKKESFPLTVTSAQKNPTAFYLCASSEGRKIEPQHFGDGTRLSIL.

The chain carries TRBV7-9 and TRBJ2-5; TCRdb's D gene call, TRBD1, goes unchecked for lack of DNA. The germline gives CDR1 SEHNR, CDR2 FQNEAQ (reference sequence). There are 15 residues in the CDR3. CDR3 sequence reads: CASSGFSGQQETQYF.

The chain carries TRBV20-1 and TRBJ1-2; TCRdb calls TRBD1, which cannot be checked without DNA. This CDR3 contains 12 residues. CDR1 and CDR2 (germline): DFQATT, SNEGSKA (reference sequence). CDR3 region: CSALQGAYGYTF.

The CDR3 loop is CAIRTGGRDTQYF. The J gene is TRBJ2-3, the V gene TRBV10-3; TCRdb names TRBD1, which stays unverified in the absence of DNA. This CDR3 has 13 residues. CDR1 and CDR2 (germline): ENHRY, SYGVKD.

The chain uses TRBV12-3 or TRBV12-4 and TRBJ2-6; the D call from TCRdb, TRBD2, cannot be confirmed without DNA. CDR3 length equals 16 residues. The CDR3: CASSFRAGSGANVLTF.